This TCR beta chain was retrieved from a study of regulatory T cells in long-lasting Graves disease. For TCR beta, libraries came from iRepertoire HTBI primers and Arm-PCR of CDR3 regions. TCRdb reanalysed the multiplex PCR reads using MiXCR and keeps one entry per CDR3 protein. The data contain almost 350,000 distinct CDR3 sequences, 15% to 20% of them singletons. Unmatched junction bases numbered 4, after V lost 0 bases and J lost 4 bases. Germline CDR1 and CDR2: SGHTA and FQGNSA. CDR3 length equals 17 residues. This clonotype was seen repeatedly, ten times or more. Antigen specificity is unknown. Time point specified: persistent/refractory GD, antithyroid drugs over 5 years with positive TRAb. Generation of the TCR library employed RNA extracted from PBMCs. Study-level findings and limits: Sampling was limited to peripheral blood rather than thyroid tissue. Persistent disease samples used TRBV28, TRBJ1-2 and TRBJ2-5 preferentially. New patients shared 750 to 1,000 public clonotypes, and persistent patients shared more, with under 3,000.

Sequencing used peripheral blood mononuclear cells (PBMCs), obtained when the disease was refractory, from a patient treated with antithyroid drugs. V is TRBV7-2 and J is TRBJ2-6; 9 bases are a match to TRBD1. The receptor comes from a female donor with Graves disease. The CDR3 nucleotides read TGTGCCAGCAGCTTAGCCGGGACAGGGTCCGGGGCCAACGTCCTGACTTTC. Translated: CASSLAGTGSGANVLTF.